The present TCR beta chain was sequenced within a study of blood T cells in healthy people across ages. In germline, CDR1 is SGHVS, CDR2 FNYEAQ. V lost 8 bases, J lost 5 bases, and 21 bases lay in between. This CDR3 contains 15 residues. For the second PCR, which ran for about 7 to 11 cycles, a sample-barcoded 5' primer and a J-beta primer mix were used. TCRdb itself ran the 5' RACE reads through MiXCR, one entry per CDR3 protein. This sample has some 700,000 distinct CDR3 sequences, with about 40% found just once. Sequencing was carried out using blood. V and J are TRBV7-6 and TRBJ2-5; TRBD1 might be the D (5 bases). The TCR was taken from a woman between 55 and 75 years old in good health. The CDR3 protein is CASSSFARGGETQYF. In nucleotides, the CDR3 is TGTGCCAGCTCCTCTTTCGCTAGGGGCGGCGAGACCCAGTACTTC.